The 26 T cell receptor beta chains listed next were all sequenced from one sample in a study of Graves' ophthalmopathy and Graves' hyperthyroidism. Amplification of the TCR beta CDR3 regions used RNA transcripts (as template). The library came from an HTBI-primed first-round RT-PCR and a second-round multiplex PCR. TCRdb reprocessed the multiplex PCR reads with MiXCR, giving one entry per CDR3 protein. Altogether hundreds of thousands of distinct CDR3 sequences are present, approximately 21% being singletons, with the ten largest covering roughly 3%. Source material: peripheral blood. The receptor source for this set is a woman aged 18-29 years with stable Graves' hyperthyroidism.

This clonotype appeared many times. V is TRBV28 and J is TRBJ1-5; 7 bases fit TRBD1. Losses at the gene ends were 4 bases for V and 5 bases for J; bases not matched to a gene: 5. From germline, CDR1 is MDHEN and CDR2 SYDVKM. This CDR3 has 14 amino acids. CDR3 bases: TGTGCCAGCAGTTACAGGGGTCGCGATCAGCCCCAGCATTTT. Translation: CASSYRGRDQPQHF.

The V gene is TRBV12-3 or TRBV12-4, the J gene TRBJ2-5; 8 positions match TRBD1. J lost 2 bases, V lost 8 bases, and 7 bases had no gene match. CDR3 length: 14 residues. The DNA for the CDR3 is TGTGCCAGCGGTTCCACAGGGGGTCAAGAGACCCAGTACTTC. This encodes CASGSTGGQETQYF.

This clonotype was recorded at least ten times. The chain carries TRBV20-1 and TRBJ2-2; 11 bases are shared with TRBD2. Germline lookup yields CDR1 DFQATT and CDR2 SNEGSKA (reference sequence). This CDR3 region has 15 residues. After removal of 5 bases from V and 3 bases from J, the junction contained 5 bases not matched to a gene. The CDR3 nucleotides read TGCAGTGCTGACCCGGGACTAGCGGACACCGGGGAGCTGTTTTTT. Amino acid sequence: CSADPGLADTGELFF.

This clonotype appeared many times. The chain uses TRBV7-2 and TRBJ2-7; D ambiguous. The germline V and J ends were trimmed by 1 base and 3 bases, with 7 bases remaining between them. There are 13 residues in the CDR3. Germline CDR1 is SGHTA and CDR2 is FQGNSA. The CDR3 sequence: CASSLDGIYEQYF. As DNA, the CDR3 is TGTGCCAGCAGCTTAGACGGCATCTACGAGCAGTACTTC. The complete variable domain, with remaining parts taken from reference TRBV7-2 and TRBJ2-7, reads GAGVSQSPSNKVTEKGKDVELRCDPISGHTALYWYRQSLGQGLEFLIYFQGNSAPDKSGLPSDRFSAERTGGSVSTLTIQRTQQEDSAVYLCASSLDGIYEQYFGPGTRLTVT.

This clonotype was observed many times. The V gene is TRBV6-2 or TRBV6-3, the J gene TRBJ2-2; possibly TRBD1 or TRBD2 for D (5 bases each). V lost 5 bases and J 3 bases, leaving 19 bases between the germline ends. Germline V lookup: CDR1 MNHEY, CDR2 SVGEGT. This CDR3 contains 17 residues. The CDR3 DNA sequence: TGTGCCAGCAGTCCGCCCTCCGAAAGAGGGGACACCGGGGAGCTGTTTTTT. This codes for CASSPPSERGDTGELFF.

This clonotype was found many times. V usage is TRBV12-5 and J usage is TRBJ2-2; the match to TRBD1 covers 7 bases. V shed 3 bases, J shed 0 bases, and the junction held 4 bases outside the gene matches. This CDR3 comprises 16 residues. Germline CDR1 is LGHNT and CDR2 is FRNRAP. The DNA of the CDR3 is TGTGCTAGTGGTTTCGGGGACAGAGCGAACACCGGGGAGCTGTTTTTT. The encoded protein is CASGFGDRANTGELFF.

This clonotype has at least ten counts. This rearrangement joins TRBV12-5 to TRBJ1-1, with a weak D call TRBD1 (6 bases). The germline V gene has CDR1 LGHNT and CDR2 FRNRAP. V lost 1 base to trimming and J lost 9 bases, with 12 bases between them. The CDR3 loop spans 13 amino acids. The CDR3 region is CASGLGTDRKAFF. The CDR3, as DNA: TGTGCTAGTGGTTTGGGGACCGACAGGAAAGCTTTCTTT.

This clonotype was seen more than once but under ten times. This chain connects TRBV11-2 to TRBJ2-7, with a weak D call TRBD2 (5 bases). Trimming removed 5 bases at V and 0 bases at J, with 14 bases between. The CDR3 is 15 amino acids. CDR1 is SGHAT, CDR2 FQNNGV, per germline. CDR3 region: CASSRRLLSSYEQYF. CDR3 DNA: TGTGCCAGCAGCCGGAGGCTTTTAAGCTCCTACGAGCAGTACTTC.

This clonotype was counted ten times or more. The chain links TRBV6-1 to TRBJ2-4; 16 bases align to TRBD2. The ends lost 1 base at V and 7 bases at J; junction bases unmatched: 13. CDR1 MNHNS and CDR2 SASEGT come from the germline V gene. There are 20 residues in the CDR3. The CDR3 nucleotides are TGTGCCAGCAGTGAAGAGGGACTAGCGGGAGGGCTCTTTCGTCCGAACATTCAGTACTTC. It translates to CASSEEGLAGGLFRPNIQYF.

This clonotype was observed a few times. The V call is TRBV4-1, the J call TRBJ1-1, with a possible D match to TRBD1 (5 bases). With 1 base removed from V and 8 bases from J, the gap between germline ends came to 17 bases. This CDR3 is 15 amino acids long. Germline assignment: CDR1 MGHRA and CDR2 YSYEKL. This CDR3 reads CASSQARGGATEAFF. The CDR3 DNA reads TGCGCCAGCAGCCAAGCCCGCGGGGGAGCGACCGAAGCTTTCTTT.

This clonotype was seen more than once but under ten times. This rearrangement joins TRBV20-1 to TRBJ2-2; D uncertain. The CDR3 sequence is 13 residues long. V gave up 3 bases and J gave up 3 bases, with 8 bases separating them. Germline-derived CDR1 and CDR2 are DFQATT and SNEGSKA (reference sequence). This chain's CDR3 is CSASPDYTGELFF. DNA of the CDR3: TGCAGTGCTAGCCCCGACTACACCGGGGAGCTGTTTTTT.

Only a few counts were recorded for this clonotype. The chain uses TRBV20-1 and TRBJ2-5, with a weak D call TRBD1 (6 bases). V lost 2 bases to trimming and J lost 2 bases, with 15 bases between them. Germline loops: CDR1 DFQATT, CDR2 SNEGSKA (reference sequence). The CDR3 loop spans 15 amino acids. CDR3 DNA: TGCAGTGCTAGAACTGGACAGTTACTTCAAGAGACCCAGTACTTC. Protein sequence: CSARTGQLLQETQYF.

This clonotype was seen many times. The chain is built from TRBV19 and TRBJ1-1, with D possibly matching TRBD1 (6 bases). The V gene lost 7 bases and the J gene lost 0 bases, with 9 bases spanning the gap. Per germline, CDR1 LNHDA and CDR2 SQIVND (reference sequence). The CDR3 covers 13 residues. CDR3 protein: CASMDSMNTEAFF. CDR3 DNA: TGTGCCAGTATGGACAGTATGAACACTGAAGCTTTCTTT.

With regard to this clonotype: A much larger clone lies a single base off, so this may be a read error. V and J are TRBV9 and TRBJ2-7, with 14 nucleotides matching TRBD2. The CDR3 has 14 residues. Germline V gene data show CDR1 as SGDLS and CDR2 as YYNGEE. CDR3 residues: CVSSIGLAGGEQYF. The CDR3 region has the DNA TGTGTCAGCAGCATCGGACTAGCGGGAGGCGAGCAGTACTTC.

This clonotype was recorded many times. CDR3 residues: CASSQAGGNTGELFF. In nucleotides, the CDR3 is TGCGCCAGCAGCCAAGCGGGAGGGAACACCGGGGAGCTGTTTTTT. The chain links TRBV4-1 to TRBJ2-2, with 7 bases aligning to TRBD2. Trimming at V came to 1 base and at J to 1 base, leaving 0 bases not matched to a gene. CDR3 length: 15 residues. Germline V gene lookup returns CDR1 MGHRA and CDR2 YSYEKL.

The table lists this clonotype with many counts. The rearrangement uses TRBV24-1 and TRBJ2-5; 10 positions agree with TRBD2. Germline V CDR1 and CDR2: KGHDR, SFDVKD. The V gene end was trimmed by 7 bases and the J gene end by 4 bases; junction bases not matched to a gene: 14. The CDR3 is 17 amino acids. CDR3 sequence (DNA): TGTGCCACCAGCGATGACCGGGACCAGCGGGAGGGAGAGACCCAGTACTTC. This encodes CATSDDRDQREGETQYF.

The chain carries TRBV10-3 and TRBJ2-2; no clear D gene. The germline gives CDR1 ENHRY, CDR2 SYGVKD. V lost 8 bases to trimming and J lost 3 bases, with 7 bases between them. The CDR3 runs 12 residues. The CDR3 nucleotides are TGTGCCATCCCGAAGGACACCGGGGAGCTGTTTTTT. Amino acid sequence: CAIPKDTGELFF.

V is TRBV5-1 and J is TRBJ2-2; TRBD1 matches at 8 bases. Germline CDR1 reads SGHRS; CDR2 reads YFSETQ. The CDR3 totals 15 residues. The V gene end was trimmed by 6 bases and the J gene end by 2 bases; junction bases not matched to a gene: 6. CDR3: CASTTTGGNTGELFF. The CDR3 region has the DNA TGCGCCAGCACTACTACAGGGGGTAACACCGGGGAGCTGTTTTTT. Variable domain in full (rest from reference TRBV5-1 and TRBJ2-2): KAGVTQTPRYLIKTRGQQVTLSCSPISGHRSVSWYQQTPGQGLQFLFEYFSETQRNKGNFPGRFSGRQFSNSRSEMNVSTLELGDSALYLCASTTTGGNTGELFFGEGSRLTVL.

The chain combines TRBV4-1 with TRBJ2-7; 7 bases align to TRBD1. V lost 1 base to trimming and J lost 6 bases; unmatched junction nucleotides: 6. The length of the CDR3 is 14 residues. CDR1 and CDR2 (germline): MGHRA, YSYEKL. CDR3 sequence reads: CASSQGTGPSEQYF. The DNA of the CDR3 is TGCGCCAGCAGCCAAGGGACAGGCCCCTCCGAGCAGTACTTC.

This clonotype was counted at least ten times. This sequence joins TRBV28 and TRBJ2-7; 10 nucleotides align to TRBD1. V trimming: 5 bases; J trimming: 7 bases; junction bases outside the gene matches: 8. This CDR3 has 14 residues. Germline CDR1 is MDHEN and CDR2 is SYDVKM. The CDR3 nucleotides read TGTGCCAGCAGTCTGACAGGGGGCCAGATAGAGCAGTACTTC. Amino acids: CASSLTGGQIEQYF.

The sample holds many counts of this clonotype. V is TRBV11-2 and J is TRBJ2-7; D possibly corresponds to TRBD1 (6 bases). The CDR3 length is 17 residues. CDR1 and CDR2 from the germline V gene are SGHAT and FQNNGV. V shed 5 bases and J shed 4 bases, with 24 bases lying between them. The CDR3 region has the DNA TGTGCCAGCAGCAGCTTACGCCACCAACAGGGCACATACGAGCAGTACTTC. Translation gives CASSSLRHQQGTYEQYF.

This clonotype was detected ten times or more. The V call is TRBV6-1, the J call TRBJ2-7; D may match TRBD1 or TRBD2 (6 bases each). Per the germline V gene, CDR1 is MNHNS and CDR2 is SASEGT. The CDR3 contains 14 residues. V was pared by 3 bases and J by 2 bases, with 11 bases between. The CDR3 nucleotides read TGTGCCAGCAGTGAGAGGGGGGTCCCCTACGAGCAGTACTTC. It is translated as CASSERGVPYEQYF.

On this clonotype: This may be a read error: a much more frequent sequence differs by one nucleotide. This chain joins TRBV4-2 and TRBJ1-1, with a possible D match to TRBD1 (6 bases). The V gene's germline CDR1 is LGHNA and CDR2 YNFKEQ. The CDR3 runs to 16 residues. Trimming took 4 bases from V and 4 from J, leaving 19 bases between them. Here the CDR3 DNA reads TGTGCCAGCAGCCCAGGGACACTGGGAGGGAGCACTGAAGCTTTCTTT. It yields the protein CASSPGTLGGSTEAFF.

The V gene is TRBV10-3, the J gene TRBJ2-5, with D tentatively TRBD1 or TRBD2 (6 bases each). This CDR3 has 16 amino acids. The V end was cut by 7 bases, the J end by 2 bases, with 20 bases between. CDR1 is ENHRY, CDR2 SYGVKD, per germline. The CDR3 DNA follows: TGTGCCATCAACCGGGACAAAAGGAGGGGGCAAGAGACCCAGTACTTC. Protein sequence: CAINRDKRRGQETQYF.

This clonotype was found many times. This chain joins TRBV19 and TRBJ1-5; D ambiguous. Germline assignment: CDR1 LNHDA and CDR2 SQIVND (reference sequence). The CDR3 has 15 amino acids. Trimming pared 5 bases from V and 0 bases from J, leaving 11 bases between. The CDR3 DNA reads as TGTGCCAGTAGTCTACAGATCCATAGCAATCAGCCCCAGCATTTT. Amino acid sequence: CASSLQIHSNQPQHF.

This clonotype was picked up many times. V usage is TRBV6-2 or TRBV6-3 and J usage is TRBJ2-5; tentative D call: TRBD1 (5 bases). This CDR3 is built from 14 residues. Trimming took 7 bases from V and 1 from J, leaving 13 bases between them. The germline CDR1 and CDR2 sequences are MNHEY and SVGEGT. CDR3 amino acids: CASKKPQVQETQYF. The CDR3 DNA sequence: TGTGCCAGCAAGAAACCACAGGTCCAAGAGACCCAGTACTTC.